A selection of T cell receptor beta chains follows, all from one sample in a study of CD8 T cells in Susac syndrome. Each CDR3 protein gets one entry after TCRdb re-called the immunoSEQ multiplex PCR reads with MiXCR. The sample shows about 200,000 distinct CDR3 sequences, 95% of them seen only once. Sequenced: CD4+ T cells from PBMCs. The receptors were gathered from a human donor with multiple sclerosis. CDR3s include the opening cysteine and the closing phenylalanine or tryptophan. D genes are given only for firm matches. Some rows mark clone size as missing; the rest say once, few, many or name a class of expanded clone.

length | J | size | D | V | CDR3 | DNA
11 | TRBJ1-1 | - | - | TRBV29-1 | CSVVSVPEAFF | TGCAGCGTTGTTTCCGTACCTGAAGCTTTCTTT
16 | TRBJ2-4 | - | TRBD2 | TRBV7-2 | CASSLRLAGAKNIQYF | TGTGCCAGCAGCCTTCGACTAGCGGGCGCGAAAAACATTCAGTACTTC
16 | TRBJ2-1 | - | TRBD2 | TRBV4-2 | CASSQAYMSGGDEQFF | TGTGCCAGCAGCCAGGCATATATGAGCGGGGGCGATGAGCAGTTCTTC
15 | TRBJ1-2 | - | TRBD1 | TRBV20-1 | CSAQPPGQGTYGYTF | TGCAGTGCTCAACCCCCCGGACAGGGGACATATGGCTACACCTTC
12 | TRBJ2-7 | once | - | TRBV27 | CASSLWGTRVRF | TGTGCCAGCAGTTTATGGGGGACAAGGGTCCGCTTC
14 | TRBJ2-3 | - | - | TRBV20-1 | CSARLDLSLGTQYF | TGCAGTGCTAGGTTGGACTTGTCCCTTGGTACGCAGTATTTT
13 | TRBJ2-7 | - | - | TRBV5-1 | CASSFDLRGEQYF | TGCGCCAGCAGCTTTGACCTGCGCGGCGAGCAGTACTTC
13 | TRBJ1-2 | - | - | TRBV30 | CAWSLGRTYGYTF | TGTGCCTGGAGTCTCGGCAGGACATATGGCTACACCTTC
13 | TRBJ2-3 | - | - | TRBV30 | CAWSGGSTDTQYF | TGTGCCTGGAGTGGGGGAAGCACAGATACGCAGTATTTT
13 | TRBJ1-2 | - | TRBD1 | TRBV6-6 | CASRGQENYGYTF | TGTGCCAGCAGAGGACAGGAGAACTATGGCTACACCTTC
12 | TRBJ1-5 | - | - | TRBV7-9 | CASSLEQTPQHF | TGTGCCAGCAGCTTAGAACAGACCCCCCAGCATTTT
14 | TRBJ1-2 | - | TRBD1 | TRBV29-1 | CSVEGTGSPASYTF | TGCAGCGTTGAAGGGACAGGGTCGCCCGCCTCCTACACCTTC
14 | TRBJ2-1 | - | - | TRBV30 | CAWETGGAYNEQFF | TGTGCCTGGGAAACAGGGGGGGCCTACAATGAGCAGTTCTTC
16 | TRBJ1-2 | - | TRBD1 | TRBV6-6 | CASSPSLAGGTYGYTF | TGTGCCAGCAGTCCCTCCCTGGCAGGGGGCACCTATGGCTACACCTTC
13 | TRBJ1-3 | once | - | TRBV9 | CASMQASGNTIYF | TGTGCCAGCATGCAGGCTTCAGGAAACACCATATATTTT
10 | TRBJ2-7 | - | - | TRBV29-1 | CSVADYEQYF | TGCAGCGTTGCAGACTACGAGCAGTACTTC
16 | TRBJ2-3 | - | - | TRBV5-1 | CASSLGNGGSTDTQYF | TGCGCCAGCAGCTTGGGCAACGGGGGCAGCACAGATACGCAGTATTTT
14 | TRBJ2-5 | once | TRBD1 | TRBV12-3/TRBV12-4 | CASSPGQGMETQYF | TGTGCCAGCAGTCCGGGACAGGGAATGGAGACCCAGTACTTC
14 | TRBJ1-1 | few | - | TRBV3-1 | CASSQGLLNTEAFF | TGTGCCAGCAGCCAGGGTCTTTTGAACACTGAAGCTTTCTTT
13 | TRBJ2-5 | - | - | TRBV3-1 | CASSQGFRETQYF | TGTGCCAGCAGCCAAGGTTTCAGAGAGACCCAGTACTTC
16 | TRBJ2-1 | - | - | TRBV15 | CATSRSLAAPYNEQFF | TGTGCCACCAGCAGAAGCTTAGCGGCCCCCTACAATGAGCAGTTCTTC
13 | TRBJ1-4 | - | - | TRBV30 | CASMRGTNEKLFF | TGTGCCTCAATGAGGGGTACTAATGAAAAACTGTTTTTT
16 | TRBJ2-7 | - | TRBD1 | TRBV7-9 | CASSSPGGQGAREQYF | TGTGCCAGCAGCTCCCCGGGCGGGCAGGGGGCGCGGGAGCAGTACTTC
16 | TRBJ1-1 | - | - | TRBV18 | CASSPRGPGQNTEAFF | TGTGCCAGCTCACCAAGAGGACCGGGACAGAACACTGAAGCTTTCTTT
12 | TRBJ1-1 | - | - | TRBV12-3/TRBV12-4 | CASSYLNTEAFF | TGTGCCAGCAGTTACCTAAACACTGAAGCTTTCTTT
13 | TRBJ1-1 | - | - | TRBV2 | CASSRNRESEAFF | TGTGCCAGCAGTAGAAACAGGGAATCTGAAGCTTTCTTT
14 | TRBJ1-2 | - | - | TRBV5-1 | CASRDNLLGYGYTF | TGCGCCAGCCGGGACAACCTCTTGGGCTATGGCTACACCTTC
13 | TRBJ2-7 | - | - | TRBV21-1 | CASFRDTAYEQYF | TGTGCCAGCTTTAGGGACACAGCCTACGAGCAGTACTTC
14 | TRBJ2-3 | - | - | TRBV7-9 | CASSYRLTTDTQYF | TGTGCCAGCAGCTACCGACTTACTACAGATACGCAGTATTTT
16 | TRBJ2-2 | - | TRBD1 | TRBV18 | CASSMGQGKYTGELFF | TGTGCCAGCTCCATGGGACAGGGGAAGTACACCGGGGAGCTGTTTTTT
14 | TRBJ1-6 | - | TRBD1 | TRBV27 | CASSPDRAGTPLHF | TGTGCCAGCAGTCCGGACAGGGCTGGGACACCCCTCCACTTT
14 | TRBJ1-2 | - | - | TRBV2 | CASSGDPGPYGYTF | TGTGCCAGCAGTGGAGATCCGGGCCCCTATGGCTACACCTTC
18 | TRBJ2-4 | - | TRBD1 | TRBV7-3 | CASSLSPGQGAAKNIQYF | TGTGCCAGCAGCTTATCACCGGGACAGGGGGCGGCCAAAAACATTCAGTACTTC
16 | TRBJ2-3 | once | TRBD2 | TRBV9 | CASSAGTSGSTDTQYF | TGTGCCAGCAGCGCCGGGACTAGCGGTAGCACAGATACGCAGTATTTT
14 | TRBJ1-1 | - | TRBD1 | TRBV9 | CASSPVNRGTEAFF | TGTGCCAGCAGCCCGGTCAACAGGGGCACTGAAGCTTTCTTT
13 | TRBJ1-6 | - | - | TRBV29-1 | CSVGVGGNSPLHF | TGCAGCGTTGGGGTGGGGGGGAATTCACCCCTCCACTTT
12 | TRBJ2-3 | - | - | TRBV7-8 | CASSSDLGTQYF | TGTGCCAGCAGCTCGGACCTCGGTACGCAGTATTTT
14 | TRBJ2-2 | - | - | TRBV5-1 | CASSREGGLGELFF | TGCGCCAGCAGCCGCGAAGGGGGTCTCGGGGAGCTGTTTTTT
17 | TRBJ2-5 | - | - | TRBV4-2 | CASSQGVHASGRETQYF | TGTGCCAGCAGCCAAGGGGTACATGCCAGTGGGAGGGAGACCCAGTACTTC
17 | TRBJ2-5 | - | TRBD2 | TRBV3-1 | CASSPSGLAEYQETQYF | TGTGCCAGCAGCCCCTCAGGACTAGCGGAGTACCAAGAGACCCAGTACTTC
14 | TRBJ1-5 | - | - | TRBV25-1 | CASSELRNNQPQHF | TGTGCCAGCAGTGAATTACGGAACAATCAGCCCCAGCATTTT
14 | TRBJ2-5 | - | - | TRBV9 | CASSAGGNQETQYF | TGTGCCAGCAGCGCCGGGGGCAACCAAGAGACCCAGTACTTC
13 | TRBJ2-5 | - | - | TRBV20-1 | CSAFTENQETQYF | TGCAGTGCCTTTACAGAAAACCAAGAGACCCAGTACTTC
13 | TRBJ1-1 | - | - | TRBV20-1 | CSAGGFMNTEAFF | TGCAGTGCTGGAGGATTCATGAACACTGAAGCTTTCTTT
13 | TRBJ1-3 | - | TRBD1 | TRBV2 | CASRTGTGNTIYF | TGTGCCAGCAGGACAGGGACTGGAAACACCATATATTTT
13 | TRBJ1-1 | - | - | TRBV12-5 | CASGLVVGTEAFF | TGTGCTAGTGGTTTGGTTGTTGGGACTGAAGCTTTCTTT
15 | TRBJ2-3 | - | - | TRBV20-1 | CSATLHARSTDTQYF | TGCAGTGCAACCCTCCACGCGCGTAGCACAGATACGCAGTATTTT
15 | TRBJ1-6 | - | - | TRBV5-1 | CASSLDGVGNSPLHF | TGCGCCAGCAGCTTGGATGGCGTGGGGAATTCACCCCTCCACTTT
14 | TRBJ1-2 | - | - | TRBV20-1 | CSARDPGRGYGYTF | TGCAGTGCTAGAGATCCCGGACGGGGCTATGGCTACACCTTC
16 | TRBJ1-5 | - | - | TRBV12-3/TRBV12-4 | CASSLGAGLVNQPQHF | TGTGCCAGCAGTTTAGGGGCAGGGCTGGTTAATCAGCCCCAGCATTTT
13 | TRBJ2-7 | - | TRBD1 | TRBV3-1 | CASSRQGEREQYF | TGTGCCAGCAGCCGGCAGGGGGAAAGGGAGCAGTACTTC
16 | TRBJ2-1 | - | - | TRBV10-3 | CAISPKGGSSYNEQFF | TGTGCCATCAGTCCAAAGGGGGGGAGCTCCTACAATGAGCAGTTCTTC
16 | TRBJ1-2 | - | - | TRBV5-1 | CASSLGPSSPNYGYTF | TGCGCCAGCAGCTTGGGCCCATCCTCACCGAACTATGGCTACACCTTC
15 | TRBJ2-5 | - | - | TRBV5-1 | CASSYPTGYGETQYF | TGCGCCAGCAGCTACCCCACAGGGTACGGCGAGACCCAGTACTTC
13 | TRBJ1-2 | - | - | TRBV7-9 | CASSFRGSYGYTF | TGTGCCAGCAGCTTTAGAGGGTCCTATGGCTACACCTTC
14 | TRBJ2-3 | - | TRBD1 | TRBV7-3 | CASSLTTGDSRQYF | TGTGCCAGCAGCTTAACGACAGGGGACAGCAGGCAGTATTTT
15 | TRBJ1-6 | - | TRBD1 | TRBV9 | CASSVGDRGNSPLHF | TGTGCCAGCAGCGTAGGGGACAGGGGGAATTCACCCCTCCACTTT
14 | TRBJ1-2 | - | - | TRBV15 | CATSRDHMAPGYTF | TGTGCCACCAGCAGAGACCACATGGCGCCGGGCTACACCTTC
14 | TRBJ2-2 | once | TRBD1 | TRBV29-1 | CSVGGGGDTGELFF | TGCAGCGTTGGAGGGGGCGGCGACACCGGGGAGCTGTTTTTT